This T cell receptor beta chain was recorded in a study of a mutant IDH1 vaccine in newly diagnosed glioma. Study in general: Vaccination was launched 4-6 weeks after radiotherapy alone, or with temozolomide cycles. Visit V12 happened at week 35; visit V13 happened at week 47. Prior therapy was radiotherapy, temozolomide, or both; most received both. Study outcomes and limitations: The study observed vaccine-induced immune responses in about 93% of patients.

CDR1 is SGDLS, CDR2 YYNGEE, per germline. CDR3 length: 14 residues. V shed 3 bases, J shed 4 bases, and the junction held 4 bases outside the gene matches. Only one count was recorded for this clone. Its antigen is not known. TCRdb keeps only in-frame clones here, not all; method: immunoSEQ multiplex PCR. There are 25,000 to 40,000 clones in the sample; almost 80% occur only once, and approximately 8.5% lies in the top ten. Time point denoted: week 35, safety follow-up. Doses of 300 ug of mutant IDH1 20-mer peptide were given with topical imiquimod. The chain links TRBV9 to TRBJ2-3; 8 bases map to TRBD2. The sequencing here drew on PBMCs, taken from a glioma patient whose treatment included an IDH1 peptide vaccine. The receptor's source is a woman in her thirties with glioma. Some clones in this sample may be carry-over from other donors' samples. For the CDR3, the DNA is TGTGCCAGCAGCGCGAGCGGGAGCCCAGATACGCAGTATTTT. This gives the protein CASSASGSPDTQYF.